Listed below are T cell receptor beta chains from one sample, sequenced in a study of T-cell reconstitution after alpha-beta-depleted transplantation in children. TCRdb processed the PCR reads anew with MiXCR; each CDR3 protein has one entry. The data contain about 260,000 distinct CDR3 sequences, roughly 11% of them singletons. The specimen comprised peripheral blood, sampled 180 days after TCRalphabeta/CD19-depleted stem cell transplant. The source of these receptors is a male patient aged 2-10 years who had a stem cell transplant for chronic granulomatous disease, so the T cells may come from the graft donor. CDR3s include the opening cysteine and the closing phenylalanine or tryptophan.

V gene	J gene	CDR3 protein
TRBV12-3/TRBV12-4	TRBJ2-1	CASSLVQGNEQFF
TRBV5-1	TRBJ2-1	CASSLADSSYNEQFF
TRBV20-1	TRBJ1-6	CSARQRTADNSPLHF
TRBV18	TRBJ2-7	CASSPTSGVYEQYF
TRBV29-1	TRBJ1-1	CSNSDSRSEAFF
TRBV6-1	TRBJ2-2	CASIRDPNTGELFF
TRBV6-2/TRBV6-3	TRBJ1-1	CASTEIGTGWENTEAFF
TRBV5-1	TRBJ1-2	CASSTGSRYGYTF
TRBV19	TRBJ2-1	CASCPGPISYNEQFF
TRBV28	TRBJ2-4	CASGERQPIDIQYF
TRBV12-3/TRBV12-4	TRBJ2-2	CASRRLAGGDLGTGELFF
TRBV5-1	TRBJ2-5	CASSGSLTSGPKAQYF
TRBV7-2	TRBJ2-5	CASSLASTGKQETQYF
TRBV7-9	TRBJ2-7	CASSMEGAHIYEQYF
TRBV5-1	TRBJ2-3	CASSLAGTNTDTQYF